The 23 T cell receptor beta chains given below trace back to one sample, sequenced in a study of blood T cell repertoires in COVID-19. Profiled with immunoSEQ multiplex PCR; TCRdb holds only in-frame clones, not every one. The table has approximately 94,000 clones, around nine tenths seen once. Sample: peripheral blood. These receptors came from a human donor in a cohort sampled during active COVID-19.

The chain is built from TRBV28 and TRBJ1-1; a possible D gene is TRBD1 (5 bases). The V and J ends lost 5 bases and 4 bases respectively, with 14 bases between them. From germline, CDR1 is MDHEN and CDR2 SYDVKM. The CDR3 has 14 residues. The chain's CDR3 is CASSLPDRPTEAFF. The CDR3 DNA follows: TGTGCCAGCAGTCTCCCCGACAGACCCACTGAAGCTTTCTTT.

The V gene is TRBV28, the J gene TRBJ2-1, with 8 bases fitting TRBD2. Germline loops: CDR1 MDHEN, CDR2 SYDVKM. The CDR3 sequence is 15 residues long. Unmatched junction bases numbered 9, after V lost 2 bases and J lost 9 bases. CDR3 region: CASSLGAGEVGEQFF. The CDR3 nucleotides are TGTGCCAGCAGTTTAGGAGCGGGAGAGGTGGGTGAGCAGTTCTTC. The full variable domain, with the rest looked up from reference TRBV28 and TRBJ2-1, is DVKVTQSSRYLVKRTGEKVFLECVQDMDHENMFWYRQDPGLGLRLIYFSYDVKMKEKGDIPEGYSVSREKKERFSLILESASTNQTSMYLCASSLGAGEVGEQFFGPGTRLTVL.

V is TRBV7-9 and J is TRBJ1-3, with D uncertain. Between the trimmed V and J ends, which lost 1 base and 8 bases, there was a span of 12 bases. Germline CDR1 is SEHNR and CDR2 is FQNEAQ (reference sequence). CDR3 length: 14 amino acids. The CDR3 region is CASSLVGVVDTIYF. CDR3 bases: TGTGCCAGCAGCTTAGTCGGAGTCGTTGACACCATATATTTT.

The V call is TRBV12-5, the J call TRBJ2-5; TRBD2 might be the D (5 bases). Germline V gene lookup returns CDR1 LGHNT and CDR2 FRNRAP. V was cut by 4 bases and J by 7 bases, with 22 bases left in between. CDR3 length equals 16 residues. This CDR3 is CASGSSPRTRVGTQYF. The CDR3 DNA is TGTGCTAGTGGTTCATCCCCCCGCACGAGGGTGGGGACCCAGTACTTC.

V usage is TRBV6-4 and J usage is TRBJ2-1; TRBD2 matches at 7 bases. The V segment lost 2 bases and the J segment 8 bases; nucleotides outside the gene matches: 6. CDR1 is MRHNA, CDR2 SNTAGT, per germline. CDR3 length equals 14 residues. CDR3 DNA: TGTGCCAGCAGTGACGGGCGGGAGAACGATGAGCAGTTCTTC. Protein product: CASSDGRENDEQFF.

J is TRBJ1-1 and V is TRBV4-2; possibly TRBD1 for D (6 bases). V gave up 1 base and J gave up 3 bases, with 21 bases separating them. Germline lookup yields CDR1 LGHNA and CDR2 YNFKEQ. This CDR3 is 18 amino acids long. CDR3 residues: CASSQGPDRPRGDTEAFF. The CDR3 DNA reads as TGTGCCAGCAGCCAAGGTCCCGACAGGCCCAGAGGGGACACTGAAGCTTTCTTT.

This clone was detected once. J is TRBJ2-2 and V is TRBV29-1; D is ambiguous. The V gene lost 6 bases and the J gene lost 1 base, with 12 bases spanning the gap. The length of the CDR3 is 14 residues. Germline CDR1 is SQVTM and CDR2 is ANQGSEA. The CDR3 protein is CSVELTGNTGELFF. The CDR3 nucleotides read TGCAGCGTGGAACTTACGGGGAACACCGGGGAGCTGTTTTTT.

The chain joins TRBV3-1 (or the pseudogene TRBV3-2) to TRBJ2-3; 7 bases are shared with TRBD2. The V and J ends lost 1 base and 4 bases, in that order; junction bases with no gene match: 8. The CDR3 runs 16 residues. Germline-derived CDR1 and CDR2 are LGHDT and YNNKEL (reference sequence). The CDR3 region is CASSQGLSGSPDTQYF. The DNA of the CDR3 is TGTGCCAGCAGCCAAGGGCTTAGCGGGTCCCCAGATACGCAGTATTTT.

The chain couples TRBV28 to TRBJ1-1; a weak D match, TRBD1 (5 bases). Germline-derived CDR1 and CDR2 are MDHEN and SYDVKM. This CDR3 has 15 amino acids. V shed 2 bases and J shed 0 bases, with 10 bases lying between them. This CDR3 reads CASSLGRQLNTEAFF. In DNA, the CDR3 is TGTGCCAGCAGTTTAGGCCGACAGCTGAACACTGAAGCTTTCTTT.

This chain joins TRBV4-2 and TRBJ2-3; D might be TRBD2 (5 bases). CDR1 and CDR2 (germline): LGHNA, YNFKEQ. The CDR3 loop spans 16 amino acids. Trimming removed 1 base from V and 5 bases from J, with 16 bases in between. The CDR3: CASSQGSPGRKDTQYF. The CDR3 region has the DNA TGTGCCAGCAGCCAAGGCTCCCCGGGGAGAAAAGATACGCAGTATTTT.

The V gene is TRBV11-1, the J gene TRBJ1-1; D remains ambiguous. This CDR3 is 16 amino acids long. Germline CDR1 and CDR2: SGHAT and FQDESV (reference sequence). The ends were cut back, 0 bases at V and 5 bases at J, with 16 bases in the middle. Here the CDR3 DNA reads TGTGCCAGCAGCTTAGCAGGAGCGGGAACGGGGACTGAAGCTTTCTTT. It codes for CASSLAGAGTGTEAFF. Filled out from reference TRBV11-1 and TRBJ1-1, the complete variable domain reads EAEVAQSPRYKITEKSQAVAFWCDPISGHATLYWYRQILGQGPELLVQFQDESVVDDSQLPKDRFSAERLKGVDSTLKIQPAELGDSAMYLCASSLAGAGTGTEAFFGQGTRLTVV.

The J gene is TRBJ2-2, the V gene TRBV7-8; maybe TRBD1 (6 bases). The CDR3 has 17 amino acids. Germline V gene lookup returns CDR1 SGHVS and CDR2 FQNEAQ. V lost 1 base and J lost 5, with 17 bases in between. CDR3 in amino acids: CASSLVPDRLRTGELFF. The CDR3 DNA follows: TGTGCCAGCAGCTTAGTCCCAGACAGGCTACGTACCGGGGAGCTGTTTTTT.

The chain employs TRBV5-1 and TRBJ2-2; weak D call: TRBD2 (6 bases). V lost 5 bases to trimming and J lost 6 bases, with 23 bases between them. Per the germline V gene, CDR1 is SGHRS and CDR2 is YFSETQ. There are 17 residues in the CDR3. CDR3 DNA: TGCGCCAGCAGTGTTTTGGGGGTAGCGGCGTCCGCCGGGGAGCTGTTTTTT. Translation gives CASSVLGVAASAGELFF.

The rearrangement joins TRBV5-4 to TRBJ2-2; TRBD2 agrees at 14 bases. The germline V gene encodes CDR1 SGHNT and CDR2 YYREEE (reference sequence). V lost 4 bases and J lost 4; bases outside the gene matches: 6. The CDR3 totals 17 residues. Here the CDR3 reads CASSPTSGRAITGELFF. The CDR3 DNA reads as TGTGCCAGCAGCCCGACTAGCGGGAGGGCGATCACCGGGGAGCTGTTTTTT.

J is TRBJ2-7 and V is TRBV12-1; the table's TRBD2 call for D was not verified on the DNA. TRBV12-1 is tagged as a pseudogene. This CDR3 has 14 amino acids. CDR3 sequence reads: CASSFGASHYEQYF. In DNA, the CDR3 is TGTGCCAGCAGCTTTGGAGCTAGCCACTACGAGCAGTACTTC.

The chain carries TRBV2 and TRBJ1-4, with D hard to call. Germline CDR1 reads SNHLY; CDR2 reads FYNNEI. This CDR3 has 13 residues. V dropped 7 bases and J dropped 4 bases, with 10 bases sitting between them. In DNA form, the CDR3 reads TGTGCCAGCATCTCAGATATTAATGAAAAACTGTTTTTT. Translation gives CASISDINEKLFF.

This chain's CDR3 is CASRYRGGSTDTQYF. In DNA form, the CDR3 reads TGTGCCAGCAGGTATAGGGGTGGTAGCACAGATACGCAGTATTTT. The rearrangement uses TRBV7-9 and TRBJ2-3; TRBD1 is a possible D gene (5 bases). V dropped 6 bases and J dropped 0 bases, with 13 bases sitting between them. The CDR3 consists of 15 residues. The germline V gene has CDR1 SEHNR and CDR2 FQNEAQ (reference sequence).

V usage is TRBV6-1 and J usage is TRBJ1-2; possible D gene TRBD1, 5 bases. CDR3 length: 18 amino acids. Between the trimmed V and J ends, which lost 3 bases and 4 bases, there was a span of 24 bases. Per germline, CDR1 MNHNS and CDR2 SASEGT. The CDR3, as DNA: TGTGCCAGCAGTGAGGTTGTGGCGGGACGGACTTTCTCCTATGGCTACACCTTC. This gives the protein CASSEVVAGRTFSYGYTF.

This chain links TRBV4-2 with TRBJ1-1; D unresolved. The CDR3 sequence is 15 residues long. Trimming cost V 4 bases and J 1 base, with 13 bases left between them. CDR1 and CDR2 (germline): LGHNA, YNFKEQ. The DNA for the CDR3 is TGTGCCAGCAGCCCCCGTTTAAATCGGAACACTGAAGCTTTCTTT. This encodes CASSPRLNRNTEAFF.

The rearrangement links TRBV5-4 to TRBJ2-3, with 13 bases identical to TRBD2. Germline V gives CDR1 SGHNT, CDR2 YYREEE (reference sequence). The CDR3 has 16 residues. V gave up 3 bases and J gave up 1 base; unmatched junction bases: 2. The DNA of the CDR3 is TGTGCCAGCAGCTCCGGACTAGCGGGAGGCACAGATACGCAGTATTTT. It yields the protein CASSSGLAGGTDTQYF. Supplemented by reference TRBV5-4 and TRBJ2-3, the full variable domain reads ETGVTQSPTHLIKTRGQQVTLRCSSQSGHNTVSWYQQALGQGPQFIFQYYREEENGRGNFPPRFSGLQFPNYSSELNVNALELDDSALYLCASSSGLAGGTDTQYFGPGTRLTVL.

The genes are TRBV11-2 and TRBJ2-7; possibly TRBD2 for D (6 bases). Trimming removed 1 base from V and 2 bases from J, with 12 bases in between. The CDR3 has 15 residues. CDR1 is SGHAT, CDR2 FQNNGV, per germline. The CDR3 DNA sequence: TGTGCCAGCAGCTTAGGACTAGGGGAGGCCTACGAGCAGTACTTC. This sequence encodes CASSLGLGEAYEQYF. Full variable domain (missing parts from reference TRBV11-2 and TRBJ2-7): EAGVAQSPRYKIIEKRQSVAFWCNPISGHATLYWYQQILGQGPKLLIQFQNNGVVDDSQLPKDRFSAERLKGVDSTLKIQPAKLEDSAVYLCASSLGLGEAYEQYFGPGTRLTVT.

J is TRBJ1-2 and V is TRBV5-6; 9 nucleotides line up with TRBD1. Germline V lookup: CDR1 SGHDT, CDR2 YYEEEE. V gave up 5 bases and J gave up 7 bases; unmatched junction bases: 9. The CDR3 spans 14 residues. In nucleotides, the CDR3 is TGTGCCAGCAGTCCAAACAGGGGGCGCGGTGGCTACACCTTC. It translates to CASSPNRGRGGYTF.

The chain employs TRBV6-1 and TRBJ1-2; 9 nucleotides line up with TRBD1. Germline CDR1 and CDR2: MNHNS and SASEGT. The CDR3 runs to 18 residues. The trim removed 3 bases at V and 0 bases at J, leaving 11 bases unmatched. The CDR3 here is CASSEIWDRVPTNYGYTF. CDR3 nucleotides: TGTGCCAGCAGTGAGATTTGGGACAGGGTTCCTACTAACTATGGCTACACCTTC.